Listed here are 21 T cell receptor beta chains from one sample, sequenced in a study of blood T cell repertoires in COVID-19. Profiled with immunoSEQ multiplex PCR; TCRdb holds only in-frame clones, not every one. Of under 300,000 clones listed, roughly nine tenths are singletons. Source material: PBMCs or T cells enriched from blood (not recorded which). The origin of the receptors is a human donor in a cohort exposed to, infected with or recovered from COVID-19 (not recorded which). The donor label of this sample is uncertain.

The chain combines TRBV5-4 with TRBJ1-2, with D unclear. The germline V gene has CDR1 SGHNT and CDR2 YYREEE (reference sequence). This CDR3 comprises 14 residues. Trimming removed 0 bases from V and 2 bases from J, with 8 bases in between. The CDR3 bases are TGTGCCAGCAGCTTGGCTCGTTTAAACTATGGCTACACCTTC. The encoded protein is CASSLARLNYGYTF.

This clone was counted a single time. The V call is TRBV14, the J call TRBJ2-1; possibly TRBD1 for D (6 bases). CDR1 and CDR2 from the germline V gene are SGHDN and FVKESK. V lost 8 bases and J 5 bases, leaving 7 bases between the germline ends. This CDR3 comprises 11 residues. The CDR3 reads CASGQNNEQFF. The CDR3 DNA reads TGTGCCAGCGGACAGAACAATGAGCAGTTCTTC. Full variable domain (missing parts from reference TRBV14 and TRBJ2-1): EAGVTQFPSHSVIEKGQTVTLRCDPISGHDNLYWYRRVMGKEIKFLLHFVKESKQDESGMPNNRFLAERTGGTYSTLKVQPAELEDSGVYFCASGQNNEQFFGPGTRLTVL.

This chain connects TRBV2 to TRBJ1-3; 7 bases line up with TRBD1. Germline CDR1 is SNHLY and CDR2 is FYNNEI. The CDR3 has 13 residues. The J segment lost 3 bases and the V segment lost 5 bases, leaving 1 base of the junction unmatched. CDR3: CASSWDSGNTIYF. The CDR3 DNA reads as TGTGCCAGCAGTTGGGACAGTGGAAACACCATATATTTT.

In its sample, this clone was seen once. This chain links TRBV5-4 with TRBJ1-2, with D perhaps TRBD1 (6 bases). CDR3 length: 13 residues. CDR1 SGHNT and CDR2 YYREEE come from the germline V gene (reference sequence). V lost 1 base and J lost 6, with 10 bases in between. CDR3 DNA: TGTGCCAGCAGCTTGTCCGGGGGGCATGGCTACACCTTC. Translated, it gives CASSLSGGHGYTF.

This chain joins TRBV9 and TRBJ1-2; D perhaps matches TRBD1 (6 bases). The ends were cut back, 0 bases at V and 3 bases at J, with 15 bases in the middle. Germline CDR1 reads SGDLS; CDR2 reads YYNGEE. This CDR3 contains 16 residues. CDR3: CASSVGSGARYYGYTF. The CDR3 nucleotides read TGTGCCAGCAGCGTAGGGTCAGGGGCCCGATACTATGGCTACACCTTC. Full variable domain (remainder filled in from reference TRBV9 and TRBJ1-2): DSGVTQTPKHLITATGQRVTLRCSPRSGDLSVYWYQQSLDQGLQFLIQYYNGEERAKGNILERFSAQQFPDLHSELNLSSLELGDSALYFCASSVGSGARYYGYTFGSGTRLTVV.

This clone was counted between two and nine times. Here the CDR3 reads CASSYGGGQAFF. In DNA form, the CDR3 reads TGTGCCAGCAGTTATGGGGGGGGCCAAGCTTTCTTT. The chain joins TRBV6-2 or TRBV6-3 to TRBJ1-1; D is perhaps TRBD1 (6 bases). Germline V gene lookup returns CDR1 MNHEY and CDR2 SVGEGT. The V end was cut by 3 bases, the J end by 9 bases, with 11 bases between. CDR3 size: 12 residues.

This rearrangement joins TRBV7-2 to TRBJ2-7, with a weak D call TRBD2 (6 bases). The ends were cut back, 2 bases at V and 2 bases at J, with 13 bases in the middle. The CDR3 spans 15 residues. Germline V gives CDR1 SGHTA, CDR2 FQGNSA. The DNA for the CDR3 is TGTGCCAGCAGCTTACCTGGGACTGCGCCCTACGAGCAGTACTTC. Translated, it gives CASSLPGTAPYEQYF.

Here the CDR3 DNA reads TGTGCCAGTAGTATGACAGGGGGCATCGCAGATACGCAGTATTTT. Protein: CASSMTGGIADTQYF. The V call is TRBV19, the J call TRBJ2-3, with 10 positions matching TRBD1. CDR1 and CDR2 (germline): LNHDA, SQIVND (reference sequence). V shed 3 bases, J shed 4 bases, and the junction held 4 bases outside the gene matches. The CDR3 runs to 15 residues. The complete variable domain, with remaining parts taken from reference TRBV19 and TRBJ2-3, reads DGGITQSPKYLFRKEGQNVTLSCEQNLNHDAMYWYRQDPGQGLRLIYYSQIVNDFQKGDIAEGYSVSREKKESFPLTVTSAQKNPTAFYLCASSMTGGIADTQYFGPGTRLTVL.

This chain links TRBV11-2 with TRBJ2-5; 9 nucleotides align to TRBD2. V lost 4 bases to trimming and J lost 6 bases; unmatched junction nucleotides: 12. The CDR3 extends over 16 amino acids. Germline values: CDR1 SGHAT, CDR2 FQNNGV. The CDR3 DNA follows: TGTGCCAGCAGCTCGCGGCGGGGGGGGCTCGAAAAGACCCAGTACTTC. This gives the protein CASSSRRGGLEKTQYF. The full variable domain, its missing parts supplied by reference TRBV11-2 and TRBJ2-5, is EAGVAQSPRYKIIEKRQSVAFWCNPISGHATLYWYQQILGQGPKLLIQFQNNGVVDDSQLPKDRFSAERLKGVDSTLKIQPAKLEDSAVYLCASSSRRGGLEKTQYFGPGTRLLVL.

The genes are TRBV20-1 and TRBJ2-7; 9 bases line up with TRBD1. The CDR3 runs 14 residues. Germline trimming cut 3 bases from V and 3 bases from J; bases unmatched to any gene: 6. CDR1 DFQATT and CDR2 SNEGSKA come from the germline V gene (reference sequence). The CDR3 reads CSASGKTGGYEQYF. The DNA of the CDR3 is TGCAGTGCTAGTGGGAAGACAGGGGGCTACGAGCAGTACTTC.

This chain uses TRBV5-8 with TRBJ2-2, with a weak D call TRBD2 (6 bases). Trimming stripped 3 bases from V and 3 bases from J, with 9 bases between. The CDR3 sequence is 14 residues long. Germline V gene data show CDR1 as SGHTS and CDR2 as YDEGEE. In DNA, the CDR3 is TGTGCCAGCAGCTCCGGGGGACACACCGGGGAGCTGTTTTTT. This gives the protein CASSSGGHTGELFF.

V gene TRBV4-1 combines with J gene TRBJ1-1, with a possible D match to TRBD1 (6 bases). Trimming removed 2 bases at V and 0 bases at J, with 7 bases between. The CDR3 sequence is 14 residues long. Looked up from germline, CDR1 is MGHRA and CDR2 is YSYEKL. CDR3 sequence: CASSQRGLNTEAFF. For the CDR3, the DNA is TGCGCCAGCAGCCAAAGGGGGTTGAACACTGAAGCTTTCTTT.

V gene TRBV13 combines with J gene TRBJ1-2, with 8 positions matching TRBD1. The CDR3 sequence is 13 residues long. CDR1 is PRHDT and CDR2 is FYEKMQ in the germline V gene (reference sequence). Trimming took 6 bases from V and 8 from J; bases not matched to a gene: 8. As DNA, the CDR3 is TGTGCCAGCAGTTCTCAGGGGGCGCAAGGCTACACCTTC. Encoded protein: CASSSQGAQGYTF.

This chain connects TRBV12-5 to TRBJ1-5, with TRBD1 identical over 8 bases. There are 17 residues in the CDR3. Germline-derived CDR1 and CDR2 are LGHNT and FRNRAP. Trimming took 3 bases from V and 2 from J; bases not matched to a gene: 9. The CDR3 sequence is CASGFRGQGSGNQPQHF. DNA of the CDR3: TGTGCTAGTGGTTTTAGAGGACAGGGTTCAGGCAATCAGCCCCAGCATTTT.

This clone showed up just once. V and J are TRBV3-1 (or the pseudogene TRBV3-2) and TRBJ2-7; 8 bases agree with TRBD2. The germline CDR1 and CDR2 sequences are LGHDT and YNNKEL (reference sequence). V was clipped by 0 bases and J by 4 bases; unmatched bases: 5. This CDR3 contains 15 residues. The DNA for the CDR3 is TGTGCCAGCAGCCAAGACCGGGGGGGTGGGTACGAGCAGTACTTC. It codes for CASSQDRGGGYEQYF.

The J gene is TRBJ2-3, the V gene TRBV11-2; 14 nucleotides match TRBD2. Germline V CDR1 and CDR2: SGHAT, FQNNGV. This CDR3 has 16 amino acids. V was clipped by 5 bases and J by 6 bases; unmatched bases: 7. The chain's CDR3 is CASSPGLAGGRDTQYF. In DNA, the CDR3 is TGTGCCAGCAGCCCAGGACTAGCGGGGGGCCGGGATACGCAGTATTTT.

The chain has TRBV6-1 and TRBJ2-3; 10 nucleotides line up with TRBD2. V shed 2 bases, J shed 0 bases, and the junction held 2 bases outside the gene matches. Germline V gene lookup returns CDR1 MNHNS and CDR2 SASEGT. CDR3 length: 16 residues. The CDR3: CASSELAGGSTDTQYF. CDR3 in DNA: TGTGCCAGCAGTGAATTAGCGGGGGGAAGCACAGATACGCAGTATTTT.

This clone was seen just once. The chain uses TRBV19 and TRBJ1-2; D remains ambiguous. CDR3 length: 16 amino acids. In germline, CDR1 is LNHDA, CDR2 SQIVND (reference sequence). V lost 4 bases, J lost 3 bases, and 18 bases lay in between. CDR3 sequence (DNA): TGTGCCAGTAGTAGAGGAGACGTGGCCCTGCACTATGGCTACACCTTC. Its protein product is CASSRGDVALHYGYTF.

The chain joins TRBV7-8 to TRBJ1-2; no clear D gene. The V and J ends lost 1 base and 6 bases respectively, with 9 bases between them. Germline CDR1 and CDR2: SGHVS and FQNEAQ. The CDR3 totals 13 residues. The chain's CDR3 is CASSLGPVDGYTF. In nucleotides, the CDR3 is TGTGCCAGCAGCTTAGGGCCAGTCGATGGCTACACCTTC. Variable domain in full (rest from reference TRBV7-8 and TRBJ1-2): GAGVSQSPRYKVAKRGQDVALRCDPISGHVSLFWYQQALGQGPEFLTYFQNEAQLDKSGLPSDRFFAERPEGSVSTLKIQRTQQEDSAVYLCASSLGPVDGYTFGSGTRLTVV.

V and J are TRBV29-1 and TRBJ1-1, with a weak D call TRBD1 (5 bases). The length of the CDR3 is 14 residues. Germline lookup yields CDR1 SQVTM and CDR2 ANQGSEA. Deletions cut 8 bases from V and 3 bases from J, with 19 bases between. This chain's CDR3 is CSYLNAGWDTEAFF. The CDR3 bases are TGCAGCTATCTCAACGCAGGGTGGGACACTGAAGCTTTCTTT.

The genes are TRBV5-6 and TRBJ2-2, with D maybe TRBD1 (5 bases). The germline V gene encodes CDR1 SGHDT and CDR2 YYEEEE. The germline V and J ends were trimmed by 4 bases and 1 base, with 11 bases remaining between them. This CDR3 has 15 residues. CDR3 DNA: TGTGCCAGCAGCCCCCGGCAGGGGAACACCGGGGAGCTGTTTTTT. Translating gives CASSPRQGNTGELFF.